The rows below give T cell receptor beta chains drawn from one sample of a study of blood T cell repertoires in COVID-19. Data came from immunoSEQ multiplex PCR; TCRdb stores just in-frame clones and leaves some out. The table records roughly 200,000 clones, around 90% of them present only once. Specimen: peripheral blood. The receptors here all came from a man in his forties or fifties with active or convalescent COVID-19. CDR3s include the opening cysteine and the closing phenylalanine or tryptophan. Each record gives: J gene, clone size, V gene, D gene, CDR3 protein, CDR3 DNA. The D gene is left open where the match is weak. Rows give clone size only sometimes, using once, few, many, or a class for an expanded clone.

TRBJ2-2 | - | TRBV5-1 | - | CASSLSSRSTGELFF | TGCGCCAGCAGCTTGTCAAGCAGGTCCACCGGGGAGCTGTTTTTT
TRBJ2-1 | once | TRBV6-1 | - | CASSEASYLRVEFF | TGTGCCAGCAGTGAAGCGTCGTATTTGAGGGTCGAGTTCTTC
TRBJ1-3 | once | TRBV7-3 | TRBD1 | CASSLNPPDRGQGNTIYF | TGTGCCAGCAGCTTAAACCCCCCCGACAGGGGGCAAGGAAACACCATATATTTT
TRBJ1-5 | - | TRBV4-1 | - | CASSPPGTFHQPQHF | TGCGCCAGCAGCCCCCCTGGGACATTCCATCAGCCCCAGCATTTT
TRBJ2-5 | - | TRBV7-8 | - | CASSKQETQYF | TGTGCCAGCAGCAAACAGGAGACCCAGTACTTC
TRBJ1-6 | - | TRBV5-1 | TRBD1 | CASSTGTGTSPLHF | TGCGCCAGCAGCACCGGGACAGGGACATCACCCCTCCACTTT
TRBJ1-5 | once | TRBV10-3 | - | CAIKGGSNQPQHF | TGTGCCATCAAAGGCGGCAGCAATCAGCCCCAGCATTTT
TRBJ1-2 | - | TRBV30 | TRBD1 | CSTGEGGYTF | TGCTCGACAGGGGAGGGTGGCTACACCTTC
TRBJ2-1 | - | TRBV4-2 | - | CASSQDWAPYNEQFF | TGTGCCAGCAGCCAAGATTGGGCACCCTACAATGAGCAGTTCTTC
TRBJ1-1 | - | TRBV28 | - | CATQGSPLNTEAFF | TGTGCCACCCAGGGAAGCCCCTTGAACACTGAAGCTTTCTTT
TRBJ2-2 | - | TRBV6-2/TRBV6-3 | TRBD1 | CASSYLPGQGRTGELFF | TGTGCCAGCAGTTACCTACCGGGACAGGGGCGTACCGGGGAGCTGTTTTTT
TRBJ2-7 | - | TRBV7-8 | - | CASSLGEAYEQYF | TGTGCCAGCAGCTTAGGGGAGGCCTACGAGCAGTACTTC
TRBJ1-4 | - | TRBV19 | - | CASSQGATNEKLFF | TGTGCCAGTAGCCAGGGTGCAACTAATGAAAAACTGTTTTTT
TRBJ2-7 | - | TRBV28 | TRBD2 | CASGGRGPYEQYF | TGTGCCAGCGGCGGGAGGGGGCCTTACGAGCAGTACTTC
TRBJ2-7 | - | TRBV6-5 | TRBD1 | CASKIGTVVSYEQYF | TGTGCCAGCAAAATAGGGACAGTAGTCTCCTACGAGCAGTACTTC
TRBJ2-3 | once | TRBV5-4 | - | CASSPRGGEDTQYF | TGTGCCAGCAGCCCAAGAGGGGGTGAGGATACGCAGTATTTT
TRBJ2-1 | - | TRBV24-1 | TRBD1 | CATSDSMTGDNLGEQFF | TGTGCCACCAGTGATTCGATGACAGGGGATAATCTTGGGGAGCAGTTCTTC
TRBJ2-1 | - | TRBV14 | TRBD1 | CASSLSGTASYNEQFF | TGTGCCAGCAGCCTATCCGGGACAGCCAGCTACAATGAGCAGTTCTTC
TRBJ2-7 | - | TRBV11-2 | - | CASEGGGQYEQYF | TGTGCCAGCGAAGGAGGGGGCCAATACGAGCAGTACTTC
TRBJ1-2 | - | TRBV9 | - | CASSVDPEVNYGYTF | TGTGCCAGCAGCGTAGATCCCGAGGTAAACTATGGCTACACCTTC
TRBJ2-2 | - | TRBV10-2 | - | CASKWGQGTGELFF | TGCGCCAGCAAGTGGGGGCAGGGCACCGGGGAGCTGTTTTTT
TRBJ1-1 | - | TRBV29-1 | - | CSVEKNRARDTEAFF | TGCAGCGTTGAAAAGAACAGGGCTCGGGACACTGAAGCTTTCTTT
TRBJ1-6 | - | TRBV4-1 | - | CASSQGPQQIRNSPLHF | TGCGCCAGCAGCCAAGGCCCACAACAGATCCGGAATTCACCCCTCCACTTT
TRBJ2-1 | - | TRBV4-2 | - | CASSQEGSSGGLYNEQFF | TGTGCCAGCAGCCAAGAAGGAAGTTCGGGGGGCCTCTACAATGAGCAGTTCTTC
TRBJ2-3 | - | TRBV30 | TRBD1 | CAWSWTGTDTQYF | TGTGCCTGGAGTTGGACAGGGACAGATACGCAGTATTTT
TRBJ2-7 | - | TRBV16 | TRBD2 | CASRRLAGDEQYF | TGTGCCAGCCGACGACTAGCGGGGGACGAGCAGTACTTC
TRBJ2-1 | - | TRBV7-3 | - | CASSLKVMGDEQFF | TGTGCCAGCAGCTTAAAGGTAATGGGAGATGAGCAGTTCTTC
TRBJ2-7 | many | TRBV7-8 | TRBD1 | CASSSGTGGESYEQYF | TGTGCCAGCAGCTCCGGGACAGGGGGTGAGTCCTACGAGCAGTACTTC
TRBJ1-1 | - | TRBV7-9 | TRBD1 | CASSPQTGESTEAFF | TGTGCCAGCAGCCCTCAGACAGGGGAAAGCACTGAAGCTTTCTTT
TRBJ1-1 | once | TRBV28 | TRBD1 | CASRSGQGDTEAFF | TGTGCCAGCAGGTCCGGACAGGGAGACACTGAAGCTTTCTTT
TRBJ1-2 | - | TRBV12-3/TRBV12-4 | TRBD1 | CASTEGTAYGYTF | TGTGCCAGCACCGAAGGGACAGCCTATGGCTACACCTTC
TRBJ1-2 | - | TRBV5-1 | - | CASSLGAGNGYTF | TGCGCCAGCAGCTTGGGGGCGGGGAATGGCTACACCTTC
TRBJ2-5 | - | TRBV11-2 | - | CASSLGLAGAQETQYF | TGTGCCAGCAGCTTAGGCCTGGCGGGGGCCCAAGAGACCCAGTACTTC
TRBJ2-1 | - | TRBV11-2 | TRBD1 | CASSQGQGSYNEQFF | TGTGCCAGCAGCCAGGGACAGGGCTCCTACAATGAGCAGTTCTTC
TRBJ2-1 | once | TRBV24-1 | - | CATSSTGVLRNEQFF | TGTGCCACCAGTTCGACAGGTGTCTTAAGAAATGAGCAGTTCTTC
TRBJ1-2 | - | TRBV4-1 | TRBD1 | CASSQPFRTGFYGYTF | TGCGCCAGCAGCCAACCCTTCCGGACAGGTTTTTATGGCTACACCTTC
TRBJ2-3 | - | TRBV5-1 | TRBD2 | CASSVTGTRTDTQYF | TGCGCCAGCAGCGTAACCGGGACTAGAACCGATACGCAGTATTTT
TRBJ1-5 | - | TRBV30 | - | CAWTGNFGQPQHF | TGTGCCTGGACAGGAAACTTCGGTCAGCCCCAGCATTTT
TRBJ1-1 | few | TRBV30 | - | CAWRAGKAFF | TGTGCCTGGAGGGCAGGGAAAGCTTTCTTT
TRBJ2-7 | few | TRBV27 | TRBD2 | CASSLIAGYEQYF | TGTGCCAGCAGCCTTATAGCGGGCTACGAGCAGTACTTC
TRBJ2-7 | once | TRBV7-9 | - | CAIPRVRRNEQYF | TGTGCCATTCCCCGGGTTAGGAGGAACGAGCAGTACTTC
TRBJ1-2 | - | TRBV9 | - | CASSPSGGLEGYTF | TGTGCCAGCAGCCCCAGTGGGGGGTTGGAGGGCTACACCTTC